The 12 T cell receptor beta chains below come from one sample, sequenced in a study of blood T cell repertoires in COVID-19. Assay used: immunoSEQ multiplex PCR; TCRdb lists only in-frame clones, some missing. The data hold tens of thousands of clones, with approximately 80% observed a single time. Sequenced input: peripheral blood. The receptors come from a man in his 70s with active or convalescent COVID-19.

CDR3 bases: TGTGCCAGCAGCTCCATACGCAGGGCCCACGAGCAGTACTTC. Amino acids: CASSSIRRAHEQYF. The rearrangement joins TRBV5-6 to TRBJ2-7, with TRBD1 as a possible D gene (5 bases). There are 14 residues in the CDR3. Trimming left V 3 bases short and J 5 bases short, with 15 bases between. From germline, CDR1 is SGHDT and CDR2 YYEEEE.

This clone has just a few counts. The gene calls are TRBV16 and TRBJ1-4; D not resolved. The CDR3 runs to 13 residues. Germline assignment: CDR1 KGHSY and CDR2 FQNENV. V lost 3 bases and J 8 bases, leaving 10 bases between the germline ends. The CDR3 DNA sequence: TGTGCCAGCAGCCATTTGGGCTCGGAAAAACTGTTTTTT. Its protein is CASSHLGSEKLFF.

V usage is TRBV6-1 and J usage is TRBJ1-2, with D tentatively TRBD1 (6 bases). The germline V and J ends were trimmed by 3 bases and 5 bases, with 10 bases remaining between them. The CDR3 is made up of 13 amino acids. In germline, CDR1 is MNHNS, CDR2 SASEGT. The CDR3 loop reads CASSDYREYGYTF. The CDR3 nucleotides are TGTGCCAGCAGTGATTACAGGGAATATGGCTACACCTTC.

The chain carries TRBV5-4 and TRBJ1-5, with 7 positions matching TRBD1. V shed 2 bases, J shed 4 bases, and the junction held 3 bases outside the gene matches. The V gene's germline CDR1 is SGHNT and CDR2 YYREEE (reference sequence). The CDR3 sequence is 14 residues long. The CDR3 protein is CASSLQGSNQPQHF. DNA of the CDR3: TGTGCCAGCAGCTTACAGGGGTCTAATCAGCCCCAGCATTTT.

This chain's CDR3 is CASSSGRVRTEAFF. In nucleotides, the CDR3 is TGCGCCAGCAGCTCGGGGAGAGTGAGGACTGAAGCTTTCTTT. The gene calls are TRBV5-1 and TRBJ1-1; D is unresolved. The germline V gene has CDR1 SGHRS and CDR2 YFSETQ. The ends were cut back, 3 bases at V and 5 bases at J, with 14 bases in the middle. The CDR3 is 14 residues long.

CDR3 in amino acids: CASSSTGNPYNEQFF. The CDR3 nucleotides are TGTGCCAGCAGCTCAACAGGGAATCCCTACAATGAGCAGTTCTTC. The gene calls are TRBV7-6 and TRBJ2-1, with a tentative D call TRBD1 (6 bases). The CDR3 sequence is 15 residues long. Germline values: CDR1 SGHVS, CDR2 FNYEAQ. Trimming took 4 bases from V and 2 from J, leaving 12 bases between them.

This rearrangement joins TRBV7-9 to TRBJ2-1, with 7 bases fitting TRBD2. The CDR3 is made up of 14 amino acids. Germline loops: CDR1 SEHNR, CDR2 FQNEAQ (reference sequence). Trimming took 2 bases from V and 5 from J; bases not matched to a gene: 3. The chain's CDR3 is CASSLYGRNNEQFF. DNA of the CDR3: TGTGCCAGCAGCTTATACGGGAGGAACAATGAGCAGTTCTTC.

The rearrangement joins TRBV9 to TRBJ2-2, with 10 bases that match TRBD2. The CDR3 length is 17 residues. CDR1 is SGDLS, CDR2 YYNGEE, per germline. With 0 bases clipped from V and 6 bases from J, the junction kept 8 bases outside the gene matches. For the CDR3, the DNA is TGTGCCAGCAGCGTAGTCGTAGCGGGGGGCCTCTCCGGGGAGCTGTTTTTT. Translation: CASSVVVAGGLSGELFF.

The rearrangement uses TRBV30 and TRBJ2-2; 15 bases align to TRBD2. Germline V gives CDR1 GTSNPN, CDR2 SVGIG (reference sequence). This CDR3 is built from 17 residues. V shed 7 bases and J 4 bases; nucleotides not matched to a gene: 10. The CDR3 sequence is CASQRTSGRALTGELFF. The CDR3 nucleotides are TGTGCCTCCCAACGGACTAGCGGGAGGGCCCTCACCGGGGAGCTGTTTTTT. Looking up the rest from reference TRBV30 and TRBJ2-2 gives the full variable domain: SQTIHQWPATLVQPVGSPLSLECTVEGTSNPNLYWYRQAAGRGLQLLFYSVGIGQISSEVPQNLSASRPQDRQFILSSKKLLLSDSGFYLCASQRTSGRALTGELFFGEGSRLTVL.

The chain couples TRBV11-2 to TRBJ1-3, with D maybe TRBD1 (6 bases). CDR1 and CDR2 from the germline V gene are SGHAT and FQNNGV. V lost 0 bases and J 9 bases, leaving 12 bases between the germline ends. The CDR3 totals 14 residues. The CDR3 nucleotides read TGTGCCAGCAGCTTAGAACAGGGAACGGTCACCATATATTTT. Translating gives CASSLEQGTVTIYF. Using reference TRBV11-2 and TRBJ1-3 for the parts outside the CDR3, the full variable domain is EAGVAQSPRYKIIEKRQSVAFWCNPISGHATLYWYQQILGQGPKLLIQFQNNGVVDDSQLPKDRFSAERLKGVDSTLKIQPAKLEDSAVYLCASSLEQGTVTIYFGEGSWLTVV.

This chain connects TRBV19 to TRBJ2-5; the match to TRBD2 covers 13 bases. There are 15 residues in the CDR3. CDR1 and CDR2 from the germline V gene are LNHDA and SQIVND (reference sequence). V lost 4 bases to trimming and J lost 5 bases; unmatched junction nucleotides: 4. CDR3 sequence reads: CASSTGLAGVETQYF. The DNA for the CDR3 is TGTGCCAGTAGTACCGGACTAGCGGGAGTGGAGACCCAGTACTTC.

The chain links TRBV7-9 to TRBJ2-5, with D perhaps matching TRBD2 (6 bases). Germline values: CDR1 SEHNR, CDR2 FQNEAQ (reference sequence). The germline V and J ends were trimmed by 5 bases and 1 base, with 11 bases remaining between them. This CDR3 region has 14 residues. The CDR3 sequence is CASSTPGGQETQYF. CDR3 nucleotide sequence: TGTGCCAGCAGCACACCCGGGGGCCAAGAGACCCAGTACTTC.